The 8 T cell receptor beta chains below were found in one sample sequenced in a study of sequential checkpoint blockade in melanoma. Treatment reported: randomized to nivolumab then ipilimumab (arm A) or the reverse (arm B). TCRdb's table, derived via immunoSEQ multiplex PCR, lists solely in-frame clones and lacks some. The sample shows 6,000 to 7,500 clones, about 20% of them seen only once. Specimen: tumor tissue (inferred from file names), collected from a patient given nivolumab and ipilimumab in sequence. Source of these receptors: a human donor with melanoma.

This clone is medium-sized within its sample. The V and J genes are TRBV6-8 and TRBJ1-2, with D tentatively TRBD1 (6 bases). This CDR3 is built from 14 residues. V was clipped by 6 bases and J by 6 bases, with 17 bases between them. CDR1 is MNHGY, CDR2 SAAAGT, per germline. The CDR3 nucleotides are TGTGCCAGCAGGAAACAGGGTTTCAATGATGGCTACACCTTC. It specifies CASRKQGFNDGYTF.

This clone is medium-sized (0.01 to 0.1%) within its sample. The V and J genes are TRBV9 and TRBJ1-3; possible D gene TRBD1, 5 bases. Trimming cost V 3 bases and J 0 bases, with 10 bases left between them. The germline V gene encodes CDR1 SGDLS and CDR2 YYNGEE. This CDR3 has 15 amino acids. The CDR3 DNA reads as TGTGCCAGCAGCGGGGGCCACAACTCTGGAAACACCATATATTTT. This translates into CASSGGHNSGNTIYF.

In its sample, this clone was seen many times. The chain recombines TRBV11-3 with TRBJ2-2; D possibly uses TRBD1 or TRBD2 (6 bases each). This CDR3 spans 15 amino acids. Germline lookup yields CDR1 SGHNT and CDR2 YENEEA. Trimming pared 5 bases from V and 5 bases from J, leaving 15 bases between. This CDR3 reads CASSRFQGGTGELFF. CDR3 bases: TGTGCCAGCAGCCGGTTCCAAGGGGGGACCGGGGAGCTGTTTTTT.

This clone was recorded many times. This chain links TRBV1 with TRBJ2-7; the table assigns TRBD2, which was not confirmed against the DNA. TRBV1 is a listed pseudogene. There are 15 residues in the CDR3. CDR3 sequence (DNA): TGCGCCAGCAGCCAAGGTTCGCGGTCCCTTTACGAGCAGTACTTC. As protein: CASSQGSRSLYEQYF.

The V and J genes are TRBV29-1 and TRBJ1-2; 8 bases line up with TRBD1. The CDR3 is 15 amino acids. The V gene's germline CDR1 is SQVTM and CDR2 ANQGSEA. The trim removed 0 bases at V and 7 bases at J, leaving 10 bases unmatched. CDR3 sequence (DNA): TGCAGCGTTGAAGATCCAACCGGACAGGGTCCTGGCTACACCTTC. Translated: CSVEDPTGQGPGYTF.

This clone was found many times. The chain employs TRBV11-3 and TRBJ2-1; D ambiguous. The CDR3 has 16 amino acids. Germline lookup yields CDR1 SGHNT and CDR2 YENEEA. Trimming pared 3 bases from V and 1 base from J, leaving 13 bases between. CDR3 residues: CASSLEFGVSYNEQFF. CDR3 coding DNA: TGTGCCAGCAGCTTGGAGTTTGGGGTGTCCTACAATGAGCAGTTCTTC.

This clone appeared once. This sample includes further DNA sequences coding for the same CDR3. The chain has TRBV19 and TRBJ1-2; maybe TRBD1 (5 bases). The CDR3 sequence is 13 residues long. The V end was cut by 3 bases, the J end by 2 bases, with 7 bases between. Germline loops: CDR1 LNHDA, CDR2 SQIVND (reference sequence). CDR3 coding DNA: TGTGCCAGTAGTATGGGGCAAAACTATGGCTACACCTTC. Protein: CASSMGQNYGYTF.

This clone was found many times. The V and J genes are TRBV11-3 and TRBJ1-2; no clear D gene. The CDR3 loop spans 15 amino acids. Germline V gives CDR1 SGHNT, CDR2 YENEEA. V lost 1 base, J lost 8 bases, and 17 bases lay in between. CDR3 amino acids: CASSLGGSPGEGYTF. The CDR3 nucleotides read TGTGCCAGCAGCTTAGGAGGGAGCCCAGGAGAGGGCTACACCTTC.